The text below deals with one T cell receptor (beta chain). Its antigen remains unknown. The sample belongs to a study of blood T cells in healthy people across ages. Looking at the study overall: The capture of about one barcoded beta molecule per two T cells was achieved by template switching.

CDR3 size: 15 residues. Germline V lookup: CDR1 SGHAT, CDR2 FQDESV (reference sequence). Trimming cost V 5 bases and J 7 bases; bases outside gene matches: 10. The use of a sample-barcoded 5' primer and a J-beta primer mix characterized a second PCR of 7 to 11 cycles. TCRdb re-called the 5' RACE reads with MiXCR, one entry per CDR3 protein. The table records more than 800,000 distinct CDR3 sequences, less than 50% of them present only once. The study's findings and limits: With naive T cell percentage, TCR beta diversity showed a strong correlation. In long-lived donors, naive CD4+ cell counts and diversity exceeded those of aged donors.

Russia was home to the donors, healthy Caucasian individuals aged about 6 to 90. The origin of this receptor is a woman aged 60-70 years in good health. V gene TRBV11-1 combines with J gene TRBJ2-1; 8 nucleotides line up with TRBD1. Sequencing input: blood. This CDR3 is CASSPARGRSNEQFF. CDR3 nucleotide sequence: TGTGCCAGCAGCCCTGCCAGGGGGCGATCTAATGAGCAGTTCTTC.